The rows below give T cell receptor beta chains drawn from one sample of a study of post-analysis software for immune sequencing data. TCRdb re-called the PCR reads with MiXCR, one entry per CDR3 protein. The data contain 700,000 to 800,000 distinct CDR3 sequences, 25% to 30% of them singletons. Sequencing was done on a sample of blood. These receptors all come from a girl aged 10 to 17 with multiple sclerosis. The CDR3 runs from the conserved cysteine through the conserved F or W. The order of the fields is V gene, CDR3 protein.

TRBV6-4	CASSRQGREDTQYF
TRBV7-2	CASSLSGSKETQYF
TRBV19	CASSMTPQGATETQYF
TRBV3-1	CASSQGLAGEETQYF
TRBV7-8	CASSNRVPETQYF
TRBV3-1	CASSQVSTAYGYTF
TRBV7-2	CASTPGLASDTQYF
TRBV6-2/TRBV6-3	CASTQPAGNEQFF
TRBV6-6	CASSNLRDRPYEQYF
TRBV7-2	CASSKREGPLDPQYF
TRBV4-3	CASSQVGTIGNEQFF
TRBV12-3/TRBV12-4	CASGPGRGSADMQYF
TRBV6-6	CASSYPGSQETQYF
TRBV4-1	CASSQLGPLRAFF
TRBV20-1	CSAQDYTYQETQYF
TRBV3-1	CASSQAGTSGSGEQFF
TRBV9	CASSVDGAYTF
TRBV28	CASSTREGSYGYTF
TRBV27	CASSPPSGAAGEQFF
TRBV7-2	CASSLRQGDSSNYGCTF
TRBV5-4	CANSDSGGETQYF
TRBV5-1	CASSLEGQTPPDTQYF
TRBV10-3	CAISVSDRGVGTPLHF